Below are 2 T cell receptor beta chains sequenced from a single sample in a study of T and B cells in COVID-19 patients. Blood genomic DNA input for TRB amplification was 250-500 ng. TRB rearrangements were amplified by multiplex PCR with BIOMED2 TRB-A/B primers. A single record per CDR3 protein comes from TCRdb applying MiXCR to the multiplex PCR reads. The table shows approximately 9,000 distinct CDR3 sequences, with approximately 33% occurring only once. Input material: blood. These receptors originate from a human donor who had recovered from COVID-19.

This clonotype rates as medium-sized (0.01 to 0.1%). This chain links TRBV27 with TRBJ1-5; 11 positions agree with TRBD1. Germline V CDR1 and CDR2: MNHEY, SMNVEV (reference sequence). The CDR3 runs 12 residues. The trim removed 8 bases at V and 7 bases at J, leaving 1 base unmatched. CDR3 coding DNA: TGTGCCAGCGGACAGGGGGCGCAGCCCCAGCATTTT. It encodes CASGQGAQPQHF.

This clonotype came up a few times. The chain is built from TRBV18 and TRBJ2-5; D remains ambiguous. This CDR3 is 15 amino acids long. Germline CDR1 is KGHSH and CDR2 is LQKENI. The V gene lost 2 bases and the J gene lost 3 bases, with 13 bases spanning the gap. The CDR3 nucleotides read TGTGCCAGCTCACCAAGCATAGAAGAAAAAGAGACCCAGTACTTC. This codes for CASSPSIEEKETQYF.